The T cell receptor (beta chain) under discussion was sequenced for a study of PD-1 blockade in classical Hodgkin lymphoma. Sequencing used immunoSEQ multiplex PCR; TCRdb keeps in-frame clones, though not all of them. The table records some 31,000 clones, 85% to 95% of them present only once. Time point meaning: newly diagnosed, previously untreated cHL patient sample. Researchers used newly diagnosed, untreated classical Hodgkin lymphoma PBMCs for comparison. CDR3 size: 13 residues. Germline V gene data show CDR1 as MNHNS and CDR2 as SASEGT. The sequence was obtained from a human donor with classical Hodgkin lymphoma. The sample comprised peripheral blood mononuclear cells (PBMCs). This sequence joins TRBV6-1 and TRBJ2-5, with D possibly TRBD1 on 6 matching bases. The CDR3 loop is CAGGLPGQETQYF. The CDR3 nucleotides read TGTGCTGGGGGCCTTCCAGGACAAGAGACCCAGTACTTC.